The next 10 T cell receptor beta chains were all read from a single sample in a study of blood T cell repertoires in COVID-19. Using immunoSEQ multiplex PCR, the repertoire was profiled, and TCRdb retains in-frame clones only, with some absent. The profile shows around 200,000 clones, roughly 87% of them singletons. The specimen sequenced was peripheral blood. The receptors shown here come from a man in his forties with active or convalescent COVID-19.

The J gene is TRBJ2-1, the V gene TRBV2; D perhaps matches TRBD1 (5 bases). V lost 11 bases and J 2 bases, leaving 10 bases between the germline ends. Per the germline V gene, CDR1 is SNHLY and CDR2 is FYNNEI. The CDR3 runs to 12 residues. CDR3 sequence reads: CAQTDTYNEQFF. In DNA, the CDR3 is TGTGCCCAGACAGACACCTACAATGAGCAGTTCTTC.

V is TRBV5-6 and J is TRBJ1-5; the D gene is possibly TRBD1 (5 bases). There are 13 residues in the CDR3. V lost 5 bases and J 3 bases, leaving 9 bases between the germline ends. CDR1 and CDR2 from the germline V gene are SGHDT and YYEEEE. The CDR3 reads CASSWTPNQPQHF. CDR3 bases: TGTGCCAGCAGTTGGACACCCAATCAGCCCCAGCATTTT.

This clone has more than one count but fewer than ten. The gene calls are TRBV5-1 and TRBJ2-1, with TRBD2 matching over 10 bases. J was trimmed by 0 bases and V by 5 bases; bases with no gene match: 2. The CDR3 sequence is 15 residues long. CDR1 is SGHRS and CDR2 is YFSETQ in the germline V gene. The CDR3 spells CASRPSGSSYNEQFF. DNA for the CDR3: TGCGCCAGCAGACCTAGCGGGAGCTCCTACAATGAGCAGTTCTTC.

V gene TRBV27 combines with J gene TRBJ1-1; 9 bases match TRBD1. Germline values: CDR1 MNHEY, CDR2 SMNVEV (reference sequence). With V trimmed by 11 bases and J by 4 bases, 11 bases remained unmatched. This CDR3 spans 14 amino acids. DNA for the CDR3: TGTGCCCAAGGGCACAGGGGGCGTCGCACTGAAGCTTTCTTT. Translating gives CAQGHRGRRTEAFF.

CDR3 in DNA: TGTGCCAGCGTGGGGCCCGGGTCGTTGAACACTGAAGCTTTCTTT. It encodes CASVGPGSLNTEAFF. The genes are TRBV25-1 and TRBJ1-1; weak D call: TRBD1 (5 bases). Germline assignment: CDR1 MGHDK and CDR2 SYGVNS. This CDR3 contains 15 residues. Deletions cut 8 bases from V and 0 bases from J, with 16 bases between.

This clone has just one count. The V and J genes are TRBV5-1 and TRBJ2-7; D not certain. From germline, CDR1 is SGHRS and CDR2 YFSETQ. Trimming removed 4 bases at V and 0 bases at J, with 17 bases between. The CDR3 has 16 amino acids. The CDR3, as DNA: TGCGCCAGCAGCCCTGAGACTGCAACCCACTCCTACGAGCAGTACTTC. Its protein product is CASSPETATHSYEQYF.

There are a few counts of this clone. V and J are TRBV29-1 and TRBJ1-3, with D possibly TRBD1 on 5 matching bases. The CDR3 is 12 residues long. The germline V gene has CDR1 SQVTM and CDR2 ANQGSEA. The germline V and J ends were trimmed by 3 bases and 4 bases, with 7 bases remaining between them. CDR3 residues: CSVDGGGNTIYF. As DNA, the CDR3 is TGCAGCGTTGATGGGGGGGGAAACACCATATATTTT.

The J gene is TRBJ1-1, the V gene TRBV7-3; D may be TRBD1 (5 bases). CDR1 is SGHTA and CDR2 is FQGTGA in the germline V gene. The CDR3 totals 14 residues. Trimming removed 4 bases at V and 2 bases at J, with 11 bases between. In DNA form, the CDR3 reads TGTGCCAGCAGCTCGGACACGATAAACACTGAAGCTTTCTTT. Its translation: CASSSDTINTEAFF.

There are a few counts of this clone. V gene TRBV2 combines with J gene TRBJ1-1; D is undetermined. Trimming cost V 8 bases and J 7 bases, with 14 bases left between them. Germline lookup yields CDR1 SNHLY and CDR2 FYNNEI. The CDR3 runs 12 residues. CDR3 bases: TGTGCCAGCGAAAGATACGAGATTGAAGCTTTCTTT. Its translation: CASERYEIEAFF.

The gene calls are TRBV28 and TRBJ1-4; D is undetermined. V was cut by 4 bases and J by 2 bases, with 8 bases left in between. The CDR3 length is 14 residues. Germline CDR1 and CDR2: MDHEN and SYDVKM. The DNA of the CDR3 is TGTGCCAGCAGTTACGGGGTCACTAATGAAAAACTGTTTTTT. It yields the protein CASSYGVTNEKLFF. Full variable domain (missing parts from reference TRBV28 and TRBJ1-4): DVKVTQSSRYLVKRTGEKVFLECVQDMDHENMFWYRQDPGLGLRLIYFSYDVKMKEKGDIPEGYSVSREKKERFSLILESASTNQTSMYLCASSYGVTNEKLFFGSGTQLSVL.